This T cell receptor beta chain was captured in a study of shared clonotypes between healthy human individuals. Study-wide results and caveats: The small donor group covered limited genetic and exposure diversity.

Participating donors were healthy, HIV-negative adults free of recent acute infections or vaccinations. The unsorted samples took 85 million or so PBMCs to get genomic DNA. PCR replicates from unsorted PBMC used around 300 ng DNA, and this amount was some 31,000 T cell genomes. The repertoire was sequenced with immunoSEQ multiplex PCR; TCRdb's copy has only in-frame clones and lacks some. Of fewer than 650,000 clones listed, approximately 80% were seen once; the top ten hold 10% to 15%. Worth noting for this clone: Antigen: not known.

This sequence was found in a woman aged 40 to 55 in good health. Some clones in this sample may be carry-over from other donors' samples. Source material: PBMCs.

The CDR3 loop reads CASSLGRRNTEAFF. The DNA for the CDR3 is TGTGCCAGCAGCTTAGGCAGGAGAAACACTGAAGCTTTCTTT. This rearrangement joins TRBV5-4 to TRBJ1-1; D is unclear. This CDR3 is built from 14 residues. The ends were cut back, 2 bases at V and 2 bases at J, with 10 bases in the middle. In germline, CDR1 is SGHNT, CDR2 YYREEE (reference sequence).